This T cell receptor (beta chain) is drawn from a study of shared clonotypes between healthy human individuals. About the research overall: Participating donors consisted of a couple of women and a few men aged 18 to 49.

As originally analysed: ImmunoSEQ yielded junction-only sequences lacking quality scores, so filtering differed. The method was immunoSEQ multiplex PCR; TCRdb's version includes in-frame clones alone and lacks a portion of them. V and J calls plus clone size are reproduced from that table; the DNA served to infer D and trimming. The table has hundreds of thousands of clones, roughly 70% seen once. CDR3 length: 16 residues. Trimming shortened V by 1 base and J by 4 bases, and 13 bases separated the two germline ends. Germline CDR1 and CDR2: LNHNV and YYDKDF (reference sequence). Sequences were obtained from memory CD4+ T cells sorted from blood. Subset given: CD45RA-negative fraction. The genes are TRBV15 and TRBJ2-2; D uncertain. This sequence was found in a woman aged 25 to 39 in good health. The chain's CDR3 is CATSRGNSRGTGELFF. The DNA for the CDR3 is TGTGCCACCAGCAGAGGTAACAGTCGAGGCACCGGGGAGCTGTTTTTT.